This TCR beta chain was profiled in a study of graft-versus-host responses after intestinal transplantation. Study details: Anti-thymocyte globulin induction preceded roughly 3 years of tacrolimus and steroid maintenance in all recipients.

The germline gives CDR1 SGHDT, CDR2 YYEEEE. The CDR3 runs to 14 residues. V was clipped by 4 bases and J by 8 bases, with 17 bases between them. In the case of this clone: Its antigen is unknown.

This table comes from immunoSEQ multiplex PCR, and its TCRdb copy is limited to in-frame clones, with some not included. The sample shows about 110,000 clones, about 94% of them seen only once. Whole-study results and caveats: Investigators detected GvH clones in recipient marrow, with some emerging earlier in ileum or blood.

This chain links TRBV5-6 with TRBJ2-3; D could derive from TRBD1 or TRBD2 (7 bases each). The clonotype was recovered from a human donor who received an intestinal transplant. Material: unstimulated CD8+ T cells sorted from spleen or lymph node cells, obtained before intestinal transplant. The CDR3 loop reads CASSRGGGGSTQYF. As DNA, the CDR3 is TGTGCCAGCAGCCGCGGGGGAGGGGGCAGTACGCAGTATTTT.